The rows below give T cell receptor beta chains drawn from one sample of a study of cytomegalovirus exposure and HLA in healthy donors. Produced via immunoSEQ multiplex PCR; TCRdb's table is partial and in-frame only. Of some 150,000 clones listed, around 77% were seen once; the top ten hold 1.5% to 2%. Sequences were obtained from PBMCs. Source of these receptors: a woman aged 30 to 39 in good health and CMV-seronegative. CDR3s include the opening cysteine and the closing phenylalanine or tryptophan. A D gene is named only where the DNA matches it firmly. The listing skips clone size in some rows; elsewhere it reads once, few, many or a size class.

j_gene,v_gene,abundance,d_gene,CDR3nt,CDR3aa
TRBJ2-3,TRBV7-7,.,.,TGTGCCAGCAGCTTAGGTGGGACTAGCACAGATACGCAGTATTTT,CASSLGGTSTDTQYF
TRBJ2-1,TRBV27,once,.,TGTGCCAGCAGTCCCGAGCTAGCGTCGCCCTACAATGAGCAGTTCTTC,CASSPELASPYNEQFF
TRBJ1-1,TRBV5-1,.,.,TGCGCCAGCAGCTTGGGAGGGGCGGGGACTGAAGCTTTCTTT,CASSLGGAGTEAFF
TRBJ2-7,TRBV5-6,.,TRBD2,TGTGCCAGCAATTTCGGACTAGCGGCCTACGAGCAGTACTTC,CASNFGLAAYEQYF
TRBJ1-2,TRBV2,.,.,TGTGCCAGCAGTGGCGACAGAAAGTACACCTTC,CASSGDRKYTF
TRBJ2-7,TRBV27,.,.,TGTGCCAGTGGTCTGGGGGCCGCCTACGAGCAGTACTTC,CASGLGAAYEQYF
TRBJ2-7,TRBV5-1,.,TRBD1,TGCGCCAGCAGCCCGTCGGGACAGGGGGCGCGCGAGCAGTACTTC,CASSPSGQGAREQYF
TRBJ2-5,TRBV5-4,.,.,TGTGCCAGCAGCTTGGTCCTCGGGGTACAAGAGACCCAGTACTTC,CASSLVLGVQETQYF
TRBJ2-3,TRBV6-5,.,TRBD2,TGTGCCAGCCAAGCGGGGGGAAGCACAGATACGCAGTATTTT,CASQAGGSTDTQYF
TRBJ1-2,TRBV7-9,.,TRBD1,TGTGCCAGCAGCTATACAGGGGGACAGAACTATGGCTACACCTTC,CASSYTGGQNYGYTF
TRBJ1-5,TRBV2,.,.,TGTGCCAGCAGTGAAGGAGCGGTACAGAATCAGCCCCAGCATTTT,CASSEGAVQNQPQHF
TRBJ2-2,TRBV19,.,TRBD1,TGTGCCAGTAGTCAGGACAGGGGAAGTGACACCGGGGAGCTGTTTTTT,CASSQDRGSDTGELFF
TRBJ2-7,TRBV4-1,.,.,TGCGCCAGCAGCCCCCAACCGGGTCCATACGAGCAGTACTTC,CASSPQPGPYEQYF
TRBJ2-5,TRBV27,.,.,TGTGCCAGCAGTTACAAGGAGCGGGAGACCCAGTACTTC,CASSYKERETQYF
TRBJ2-1,TRBV30,.,.,TGTGCCTGGGGTCAGTCCACGGAGCAGTTCTTC,CAWGQSTEQFF
TRBJ2-1,TRBV5-1,.,.,TGCGCCAGCTCGTTTGGAGTGGTCTACAATGAGCAGTTCTTC,CASSFGVVYNEQFF
TRBJ1-4,TRBV2,.,TRBD1,TGTGCCAGCACCCTGACAGGGAGGAACGAAAAACTGTTTTTT,CASTLTGRNEKLFF
TRBJ2-5,TRBV28,.,TRBD1,TGTGCCAGCAGTTCCCAGACAGGGCTTCAAGAGACCCAGTACTTC,CASSSQTGLQETQYF
TRBJ2-7,TRBV4-3,few,.,TGCGCCAGCAGCCAAGCAACACTAGCCTACGAGCAGTACTTC,CASSQATLAYEQYF
TRBJ2-1,TRBV18,.,TRBD1,TGTGCCAGCTCACCACCGCGACAGGGGGAATACAATGAGCAGTTCTTC,CASSPPRQGEYNEQFF
TRBJ1-1,TRBV9,.,TRBD1,TGTGCCAGCAGCGTAGGCCCCCCGCGACAGGGGGGAAACACTGAAGCTTTCTTT,CASSVGPPRQGGNTEAFF
TRBJ2-1,TRBV4-3,few,TRBD2,TGCGCCAGCAGCCAAGCCTATGGACTAGCGGGAGGTTATCATGAGCAGTTCTTC,CASSQAYGLAGGYHEQFF
TRBJ2-7,TRBV7-8,once,.,TGTGCCAGCAGCTCCCCAGGGGACGGGTCCTACGAGCAGTACTTC,CASSSPGDGSYEQYF
TRBJ2-7,TRBV6-5,once,TRBD2,TGTGCCTCGTCCCGGGGGGGGATTTCCTACGAGCAGTACTTC,CASSRGGISYEQYF
TRBJ2-7,TRBV7-9,.,TRBD2,TGTGCCAGCAGCCTTCCGCGGGAGGGCCTTTACGAGCAGTACTTC,CASSLPREGLYEQYF
TRBJ2-1,TRBV9,.,TRBD2,TGTGCCAGCAGCCCCCGACTAGCGGGAGCAAGCAATGAGCAGTTCTTC,CASSPRLAGASNEQFF
TRBJ2-7,TRBV28,once,.,TGTGCCAGCAGTTTAGCGGGATCCTCCTACGAGCAGTACTTC,CASSLAGSSYEQYF
TRBJ2-4,TRBV7-2,.,TRBD1,TGTGCCAGCAGCTTAGTCTTCCCGGGACAGGGAAAAAACATTCAGTACTTC,CASSLVFPGQGKNIQYF
TRBJ2-1,TRBV7-9,.,.,TGTGCCAGCAGCTTAGCGGGGGGCTACAATGAGCAGTTCTTC,CASSLAGGYNEQFF
TRBJ2-7,TRBV6-1,once,.,TGTGCCAGCAGTGATAGGGGCTACGAGCAGTACTTC,CASSDRGYEQYF
TRBJ1-1,TRBV6-5,.,.,TGTGCCAGCAGGCCAAGACGGAGGAACACTGAAGCTTTCTTT,CASRPRRRNTEAFF
TRBJ2-7,TRBV4-3,few,TRBD2,TGCGCCAGCAGCCAACCGCGGGAGGGCCGCGAGCAGTACTTC,CASSQPREGREQYF
TRBJ2-5,TRBV4-3,.,TRBD2,TGCGCCAGCAGCCATTCGCTAGCGGCGCAAGAGACCCAGTACTTC,CASSHSLAAQETQYF
TRBJ2-3,TRBV27,.,TRBD2,TGTGCCAGCAGAAGTCGGAACGCCAGACTAGCGGGAAACGGTTTCCACACAGATACGCAGTATTTT,CASRSRNARLAGNGFHTDTQYF
TRBJ1-5,TRBV19,.,.,TGTGCCAGCCACCCAGGGCAGAGACACAATCAGCCCCAGCATTTT,CASHPGQRHNQPQHF
TRBJ2-7,TRBV4-2,.,TRBD2,TGTGCCAGCAGCCAGGGAGGGGTCTACGAGCAGTACTTC,CASSQGGVYEQYF
TRBJ1-5,TRBV4-1,.,.,TGCGCCAGCAGCCAAGGACAGGGCAATCAGCCCCAGCATTTT,CASSQGQGNQPQHF
TRBJ2-5,TRBV5-8,few,TRBD2,TGTGCCAGCAGCATCCCATGGGACTACAACCAAGAGACCCAGTACTTC,CASSIPWDYNQETQYF
TRBJ1-5,TRBV19,.,TRBD1,TGTGCCAGTAGCTCCCAGGACAGGGCTTATCAGCCCCAGCATTTT,CASSSQDRAYQPQHF
TRBJ1-1,TRBV6-6,.,.,TGTGCCAGCAGCTACTCGAGTCATTCTAACACTGAAGCTTTCTTT,CASSYSSHSNTEAFF
TRBJ2-3,TRBV28,.,.,TGTGCCAGCAGTTTATTAGCAGATACGCAGTATTTT,CASSLLADTQYF
TRBJ1-2,TRBV2,.,.,TGTGCCAGCAGTGATGTCGGCGGGTACTATGGCTACACCTTC,CASSDVGGYYGYTF
TRBJ1-2,TRBV5-4,once,TRBD1,TGTGCCAGCAGCTTAGGGGGACAGGGAGGCGGAAACTATGGCTACACCTTC,CASSLGGQGGGNYGYTF
TRBJ1-1,TRBV10-1,.,.,TGCGCCAGCAGGGGAGGACTCCAGAACACTGAAGCTTTCTTT,CASRGGLQNTEAFF
TRBJ2-3,TRBV7-3,.,.,TGTGCCAGCAGCTTAACGGGGTGGGGGGGCGCAGATACGCAGTATTTT,CASSLTGWGGADTQYF
TRBJ2-3,TRBV7-3,.,.,TGTGCCAGCAGCTTACGTAGCGGTAGCACAGATACGCAGTATTTT,CASSLRSGSTDTQYF
TRBJ1-4,TRBV14,.,TRBD1,TGTGCCAGCAGTTCCGGGACAGTACATGAAAAACTGTTTTTT,CASSSGTVHEKLFF
TRBJ1-1,TRBV27,.,TRBD1,TGTGCCAGCAGTTTCAGGGACAGGGGGCGCTTAACTGAAGCTTTCTTT,CASSFRDRGRLTEAFF
TRBJ1-1,TRBV30,.,.,TGTGCCTGGAGTAGACTGCGGGTGGGGAACACTGAAGCTTTCTTT,CAWSRLRVGNTEAFF
TRBJ1-5,TRBV4-1,.,.,TGCGCCAGCAGCCAAGACAGGTCTTATAGCAATCAGCCCCAGCATTTT,CASSQDRSYSNQPQHF
TRBJ2-7,TRBV5-6,.,TRBD2,TGTGCCAGCAACAAAGGGACTAGCGGAAGCTACGAGCAGTACTTC,CASNKGTSGSYEQYF
TRBJ1-1,TRBV30,.,.,TGTGCCGGGGACGGGAGCACTGAAGCTTTCTTT,CAGDGSTEAFF
TRBJ2-2,TRBV27,.,.,TGTGCCAGCAACCCTAGCCGGAACACCGGGGAGCTGTTTTTT,CASNPSRNTGELFF
TRBJ2-7,TRBV7-8,.,.,TGTGCCAGCAGCTTAGGTTCGCACCGACTAGGCGAGCAGTACTTC,CASSLGSHRLGEQYF
TRBJ2-1,TRBV5-1,.,.,TGCGCCAGCAGCTTGTCGAAGGAGTATGGGAATGAGCAGTTCTTC,CASSLSKEYGNEQFF